Listed below are T cell receptor beta chains from one sample, sequenced in a study of CD8 T cells in Susac syndrome. One entry per CDR3 protein, called by TCRdb with MiXCR from the immunoSEQ multiplex PCR reads. The data contain 300,000 or so distinct CDR3 sequences, about 92% of them singletons. What was sequenced was CD4+ T cells from PBMCs. These receptors came from a human donor with multiple sclerosis. Both conserved end residues are part of each CDR3.

TRBJ2-1	TRBV20-1	CSASLDGGGYEQFF
TRBJ1-4	TRBV12-3/TRBV12-4	CASSYQANEKLFF
TRBJ2-3	TRBV28	CASSNGRQGASTDTQYF
TRBJ1-1	TRBV29-1	CSVLRGDRDTEAFF
TRBJ1-1	TRBV29-1	CSVGGVRGTEAFF
TRBJ2-3	TRBV7-2	CASRGVAARPGTQYF
TRBJ2-3	TRBV5-4	CASSSSLAGGTRTDTQYF
TRBJ1-1	TRBV20-1	CSALGALDTEAFF
TRBJ1-6	TRBV2	CASNQIQGSSPLHF
TRBJ2-5	TRBV6-2/TRBV6-3	CASSYPLAGYQETQYF
TRBJ2-1	TRBV19	CASSTEGFSYNEQFF